This TCR beta chain was captured by sequencing in a study of early T cells in non-severe SARS-CoV-2 infection. Study-level background: Investigators sequenced bulk RNA drawn from unsorted whole blood, and chains remained unpaired.

Each CDR3 protein is one row after TCRdb ran MiXCR on the 5' RACE reads. Counted here are more than 85,000 distinct CDR3 sequences, over 10% occurring once; the ten biggest clones make up roughly 6.3%. This clonotype has only a few counts. Germline CDR1 reads MNHEY; CDR2 reads SVGAGI. Trimming cost V 2 bases and J 0 bases, with 11 bases left between them. The CDR3 consists of 16 residues. This clonotype originated in an adult who was a healthcare worker with PCR-confirmed SARS-CoV-2 infection or an uninfected control (not recorded which). The sample consisted of whole blood. The chain recombines TRBV6-5 with TRBJ2-4; no firm D call. The CDR3 loop reads CASSYGVVGAKNIQYF. CDR3 nucleotide sequence: TGTGCCAGCAGTTACGGGGTGGTCGGAGCCAAAAACATTCAGTACTTC.